The next 23 T cell receptor beta chains were all read from a single sample in a study of beta chain features in type 1 diabetes. The investigators reverse transcribed all of the isolated RNA, so they sequenced expressed TCRB transcripts. Only in-frame clones appear in the TCRdb table, and some are missing; sequencing was by immunoSEQ multiplex PCR. Altogether about 210,000 clones are present, roughly a tenth being singletons, with the ten largest covering approximately 1.3%. The material sequenced was central memory CD4+ T cells from blood. The source is a man younger than 35 in good health.

The rearrangement links TRBV7-9 to TRBJ2-1; D not certain. The CDR3 spans 12 residues. Germline CDR1 SEHNR, CDR2 FQNEAQ (reference sequence). The germline V and J ends were trimmed by 2 bases and 10 bases, with 9 bases remaining between them. DNA of the CDR3: TGTGCCAGCAGCTTATTAACCGAGGAGCAGTTCTTC. This sequence encodes CASSLLTEEQFF.

The genes are TRBV29-1 and TRBJ2-6, with D perhaps TRBD1 or TRBD2 (5 bases each). Trimming took 7 bases from V and 4 from J, leaving 17 bases between them. In germline, CDR1 is SQVTM, CDR2 ANQGSEA. The CDR3 has 15 amino acids. CDR3 sequence: CSGDDRGSGANVLTF. In DNA form, the CDR3 reads TGCAGCGGGGACGATCGAGGGTCCGGGGCCAACGTCCTGACTTTC.

In this sample, this clone turned up many times. The chain recombines TRBV11-2 with TRBJ2-7; 7 positions match TRBD1. Germline V gene lookup returns CDR1 SGHAT and CDR2 FQNNGV. V lost 9 bases to trimming and J lost 2 bases; unmatched junction nucleotides: 4. The CDR3 is made up of 12 amino acids. CDR3 nucleotide sequence: TGTGCCAGTACGGACAGGCCCTACGAGCAGTACTTC. Its protein is CASTDRPYEQYF.

This clone was seen at least ten times. This chain uses TRBV7-2 with TRBJ2-7; D may be TRBD1 (6 bases). This CDR3 is built from 12 residues. Per germline, CDR1 SGHTA and CDR2 FQGNSA. The V end lost 2 bases, the J end lost 5 bases, and 7 bases lay between the germline ends. The CDR3 reads CASSLTGHEQYF. CDR3 bases: TGTGCCAGCAGCTTAACAGGGCACGAGCAGTACTTC.

J is TRBJ2-7 and V is TRBV29-1; D is unresolved. This CDR3 has 13 residues. CDR1 and CDR2 from the germline V gene are SQVTM and ANQGSEA. Trimming shortened V by 7 bases and J by 0 bases, and 13 bases separated the two germline ends. CDR3 DNA: TGCAGCGCTGCCGGGCAGAGCTCCTACGAGCAGTACTTC. Amino acid sequence: CSAAGQSSYEQYF.

This clone was seen at least ten times. This sequence joins TRBV5-6 and TRBJ2-2; 9 bases are shared with TRBD2. From germline, CDR1 is SGHDT and CDR2 YYEEEE. CDR3 length equals 14 residues. The junction had 0 bases not matched to a gene; V was cut back by 5 bases and J by 1 base. The CDR3 is CASRTSGNTGELFF. The DNA of the CDR3 is TGTGCCAGCAGGACTAGCGGGAACACCGGGGAGCTGTTTTTT.

This clone is medium-sized (0.01 to 0.1%) within its sample. This chain uses TRBV10-3 with TRBJ2-1; no clear D. Germline values: CDR1 ENHRY, CDR2 SYGVKD. V was cut by 2 bases and J by 7 bases, with 9 bases left in between. The CDR3 sequence is 13 residues long. The CDR3 DNA is TGTGCCATCAGTGAGCCGTTAGTTAATGAGCAGTTCTTC. This sequence encodes CAISEPLVNEQFF.

In its sample, this clone was seen a few times. At the DNA level, this CDR3 is encoded by other sequences in the same sample as well. This rearrangement joins TRBV7-9 to TRBJ2-1, with unresolved D. The CDR3 totals 13 residues. Germline loops: CDR1 SEHNR, CDR2 FQNEAQ (reference sequence). With 1 base removed from V and 5 bases from J, the gap between germline ends came to 6 bases. The CDR3 sequence: CASSLGRNNEQFF. The DNA of the CDR3 is TGTGCCAGCAGCTTAGGCCGAAACAATGAGCAGTTCTTC.

This clone was counted between two and nine times. The chain joins TRBV7-8 to TRBJ1-4, with 8 bases lining up with TRBD1. With 1 base clipped from V and 10 bases from J, the junction kept 8 bases outside the gene matches. Germline V lookup: CDR1 SGHVS, CDR2 FQNEAQ. The CDR3 is 15 residues long. CDR3 DNA sequence: TGTGCCAGCAGCTTAGGAGGACAGGGTTCGGTAAAACTGTTTTTT. The encoded protein is CASSLGGQGSVKLFF.

V and J are TRBV29-1 and TRBJ2-1, with D unresolved. V dropped 0 bases and J dropped 2 bases, with 2 bases sitting between them. CDR3 length: 12 residues. From germline, CDR1 is SQVTM and CDR2 ANQGSEA. The CDR3 DNA sequence: TGCAGCGTTGAAGAGACCTACAATGAGCAGTTCTTC. Residues: CSVEETYNEQFF.

The chain links TRBV29-1 to TRBJ1-1; D may be TRBD1 (5 bases). In germline, CDR1 is SQVTM, CDR2 ANQGSEA. Trimming shortened V by 4 bases and J by 12 bases, and 15 bases separated the two germline ends. This CDR3 has 11 residues. The CDR3 DNA is TGCAGCGTTGGAGCGACAGCCTCTTCTTTCTTT. Translation: CSVGATASSFF.

V is TRBV5-1 and J is TRBJ2-3, with a tentative D call TRBD2 (7 bases). Germline V CDR1 and CDR2: SGHRS, YFSETQ. V was trimmed by 5 bases and J by 2 bases, leaving 15 bases between them. This CDR3 spans 15 amino acids. The CDR3: CASSGGAQNTDTQYF. The CDR3 DNA sequence: TGCGCCAGCAGTGGGGGGGCACAGAACACAGATACGCAGTATTTT. The full variable domain, completed using reference TRBV5-1 and TRBJ2-3, is KAGVTQTPRYLIKTRGQQVTLSCSPISGHRSVSWYQQTPGQGLQFLFEYFSETQRNKGNFPGRFSGRQFSNSRSEMNVSTLELGDSALYLCASSGGAQNTDTQYFGPGTRLTVL.

V is TRBV11-2 and J is TRBJ2-5; D gene ambiguous. V gave up 7 bases and J gave up 4 bases, with 7 bases separating them. Per germline, CDR1 SGHAT and CDR2 FQNNGV. The CDR3 sequence is 11 residues long. CDR3: CASTQRETQYF. The CDR3 DNA reads TGTGCCAGCACCCAGAGAGAGACCCAGTACTTC.

The V gene is TRBV2, the J gene TRBJ2-4, with D perhaps matching TRBD2 (6 bases). Trimming took 10 bases from V and 2 from J, leaving 18 bases between them. CDR3 length: 15 amino acids. Germline V gene data show CDR1 as SNHLY and CDR2 as FYNNEI. CDR3 coding DNA: TGTGCCACGTCAGGGAATAGCGGAACCAAAAACATTCAGTACTTC. It codes for CATSGNSGTKNIQYF.

V and J are TRBV5-4 and TRBJ2-7; D remains unclear. Trimming removed 4 bases at V and 4 bases at J, with 15 bases between. From germline, CDR1 is SGHNT and CDR2 YYREEE (reference sequence). The CDR3 spans 14 residues. The DNA of the CDR3 is TGTGCCAGCAGCCAAAATAAAGCCCATTACGAGCAGTACTTC. It encodes CASSQNKAHYEQYF.

This clone was counted at least ten times. This rearrangement joins TRBV10-3 to TRBJ2-5; 7 bases agree with TRBD2. CDR1 is ENHRY and CDR2 is SYGVKD in the germline V gene. Germline trimming cut 4 bases from V and 2 bases from J; bases unmatched to any gene: 10. The CDR3 is 16 residues long. CDR3 sequence reads: CAISAGVQGLQETQYF. For the CDR3, the DNA is TGTGCCATCAGTGCAGGAGTGCAGGGACTACAAGAGACCCAGTACTTC.

The rearrangement uses TRBV15 and TRBJ2-5, with D maybe TRBD2 (6 bases). The length of the CDR3 is 18 residues. CDR1 is LNHNV, CDR2 YYDKDF, per germline (reference sequence). V gave up 4 bases and J gave up 7 bases, with 28 bases separating them. In nucleotides, the CDR3 is TGTGCCACCAGCAAACCTATAGCTTGGGGAGGCTCGGAAGGGACCCAGTACTTC. This sequence encodes CATSKPIAWGGSEGTQYF.

The chain joins TRBV30 to TRBJ1-4; a weak D match, TRBD1 (5 bases). The CDR3 length is 16 residues. Trimming removed 0 bases from V and 8 bases from J, with 19 bases in between. Germline CDR1 GTSNPN, CDR2 SVGIG (reference sequence). CDR3: CAWSVPSGAGGEKLFF. CDR3 DNA sequence: TGTGCCTGGAGTGTCCCTAGCGGGGCTGGTGGGGAAAAACTGTTTTTT.

This clone was seen at least ten times. CDR3 DNA: TGTGCCAGCAGCTTCCAAGGGCTTACAGAAGAGACCCAGTACTTC. This encodes CASSFQGLTEETQYF. This chain connects TRBV7-9 to TRBJ2-5; D remains ambiguous. Between the trimmed V and J ends, which lost 3 bases and 3 bases, there was a span of 14 bases. The CDR3 extends over 15 amino acids. CDR1 and CDR2 from the germline V gene are SEHNR and FQNEAQ (reference sequence).

The chain joins TRBV9 to TRBJ2-1; D uncertain. Germline CDR1 and CDR2: SGDLS and YYNGEE. The CDR3 covers 14 residues. Trimming took off 4 bases at V and 8 bases at J, with 16 bases between the two ends. The CDR3 DNA is TGTGCCAGCAGCCTCGACGGGCAGTGGGATGAGCAGTTCTTC. It yields the protein CASSLDGQWDEQFF. Variable domain in full (rest from reference TRBV9 and TRBJ2-1): DSGVTQTPKHLITATGQRVTLRCSPRSGDLSVYWYQQSLDQGLQFLIQYYNGEERAKGNILERFSAQQFPDLHSELNLSSLELGDSALYFCASSLDGQWDEQFFGPGTRLTVL.

This clone was detected many times. The genes are TRBV28 and TRBJ2-1; TRBD2 matches at 10 bases. Losses at the gene ends were 4 bases for V and 8 bases for J; bases not matched to a gene: 11. The CDR3 is 16 residues long. CDR1 and CDR2 (germline): MDHEN, SYDVKM. This CDR3 reads CASSSAGTSVLHEQFF. The CDR3 DNA follows: TGTGCCAGCAGTTCGGCCGGGACTAGCGTCCTCCATGAGCAGTTCTTC. The whole variable domain, filled in from reference TRBV28 and TRBJ2-1, reads DVKVTQSSRYLVKRTGEKVFLECVQDMDHENMFWYRQDPGLGLRLIYFSYDVKMKEKGDIPEGYSVSREKKERFSLILESASTNQTSMYLCASSSAGTSVLHEQFFGPGTRLTVL.

The J gene is TRBJ2-7, the V gene TRBV27, with D perhaps TRBD1 (6 bases). Germline V lookup: CDR1 MNHEY, CDR2 SMNVEV (reference sequence). V was pared by 6 bases and J by 3 bases, with 18 bases between. The CDR3 has 15 residues. This chain's CDR3 is CASSPRAGENYEQYF. The CDR3 bases are TGTGCCAGCAGCCCCCGGGCAGGGGAGAACTACGAGCAGTACTTC.

This clone has just a few counts. The rearrangement joins TRBV30 to TRBJ2-3, with D tentatively TRBD1 (5 bases). The germline CDR1 and CDR2 sequences are GTSNPN and SVGIG (reference sequence). Trimming removed 0 bases from V and 4 bases from J, with 17 bases in between. The CDR3 length is 16 residues. The CDR3 coding sequence is TGTGCCTGGAGTGTAAGGTCCACGGTAGGGGCAGATACGCAGTATTTT. This sequence encodes CAWSVRSTVGADTQYF.